What follows are 22 T cell receptor beta chains derived from one specimen sequenced in a study of shared clonotypes between healthy human individuals. Profiled with immunoSEQ multiplex PCR; TCRdb holds only in-frame clones, not every one. The sample carries about 2.1 million clones, around 95% recorded once. Naivety among CD8 cells was defined by CD45RO negativity and positive CCR7 selection, thereby excluding terminally differentiated effector memory CD45RA+ cells. The sample was naive CD8+ T cells from PBMCs. The receptors stem from a man between 18 and 35 years old in good health. Some clones in this sample may be carry-over from other donors' samples.

The chain uses TRBV6-6 and TRBJ2-5; D perhaps matches TRBD2 (5 bases). V shed 1 base and J shed 7 bases, with 13 bases lying between them. The germline V gene has CDR1 MNHNY and CDR2 SVGAGI (reference sequence). The CDR3 has 14 amino acids. CDR3 sequence: CASSYWAGFGTQYF. CDR3 in DNA: TGTGCCAGCAGTTACTGGGCGGGTTTTGGGACCCAGTACTTC.

The chain uses TRBV6-1 and TRBJ2-4; perhaps TRBD2 as D (6 bases). Germline V gives CDR1 MNHNS, CDR2 SASEGT. V dropped 2 bases and J dropped 6 bases, with 17 bases sitting between them. The length of the CDR3 is 16 residues. CDR3: CASSELGTLGGNIQYF. In nucleotides, the CDR3 is TGTGCCAGCAGTGAACTAGGGACTCTTGGGGGAAACATTCAGTACTTC.

This chain joins TRBV7-3 and TRBJ2-1; D is perhaps TRBD2 (6 bases). The V gene lost 0 bases and the J gene lost 2 bases, with 11 bases spanning the gap. The CDR3 is 16 residues long. Germline V gene sequence: CDR1 SGHTA, CDR2 FQGTGA. CDR3 DNA: TGTGCCAGCAGCTTAACCGCTCTAGCGACCTACAATGAGCAGTTCTTC. Encoded protein: CASSLTALATYNEQFF. The whole variable domain, remainder taken from reference TRBV7-3 and TRBJ2-1, is GAGVSQTPSNKVTEKGKYVELRCDPISGHTALYWYRQSLGQGPEFLIYFQGTGAADDSGLPNDRFFAVRPEGSVSTLKIQRTERGDSAVYLCASSLTALATYNEQFFGPGTRLTVL.

As DNA, the CDR3 is TGCGCCAGCAGCCCTCTCCGCAATCAGCCCCAGCATTTT. This encodes CASSPLRNQPQHF. This chain joins TRBV4-3 and TRBJ1-5; D is unclear. Germline V gives CDR1 LGHNA, CDR2 YSLEER. V lost 4 bases and J 2 bases, leaving 6 bases between the germline ends. The CDR3 spans 13 residues.

The J gene is TRBJ2-7, the V gene TRBV10-3; 9 nucleotides agree with TRBD2. Germline V CDR1 and CDR2: ENHRY, SYGVKD. The CDR3 contains 14 residues. Trimming took 6 bases from V and 5 from J; bases not matched to a gene: 8. The DNA for the CDR3 is TGTGCCATCAGCCCGAGGGTAGCGGGAGACGAGCAGTACTTC. Amino acids: CAISPRVAGDEQYF.

This clone was seen once. Other DNA sequences in this sample translate to the same CDR3. The chain uses TRBV15 and TRBJ2-1; 8 nucleotides line up with TRBD2. The CDR3 sequence is 15 residues long. Looked up from germline, CDR1 is LNHNV and CDR2 is YYDKDF (reference sequence). The trim removed 3 bases at V and 4 bases at J, leaving 5 bases unmatched. As DNA, the CDR3 is TGTGCCACCAGCAGCCGCGGGGGGACTTACAATGAGCAGTTCTTC. Amino acid sequence: CATSSRGGTYNEQFF.

The rearrangement uses TRBV7-9 and TRBJ1-2; D unresolved. The CDR3 runs 13 residues. The germline V gene has CDR1 SEHNR and CDR2 FQNEAQ (reference sequence). The germline V and J ends were trimmed by 1 base and 4 bases, with 7 bases remaining between them. For the CDR3, the DNA is TGTGCCAGCAGCTTAGGGTTTGCCTATGGCTACACCTTC. Protein product: CASSLGFAYGYTF.

V gene TRBV6-1 combines with J gene TRBJ2-1, with 12 positions matching TRBD2. V was pared by 1 base and J by 13 bases, with 26 bases of the junction left unmatched. Germline CDR1 MNHNS, CDR2 SASEGT. CDR3 length: 21 amino acids. This CDR3 is CASSEVVPTSGSWSFKNIQFF. The CDR3 DNA reads as TGTGCCAGCAGTGAAGTGGTACCGACTAGCGGGAGTTGGAGCTTTAAAAACATTCAGTTCTTC.

The CDR3 nucleotides are TGTGCCAGCAGTTACTACACAACCTACGAGCAGTACTTC. It translates to CASSYYTTYEQYF. The genes are TRBV6-5 and TRBJ2-7, with D unresolved. Germline V lookup: CDR1 MNHEY, CDR2 SVGAGI. Trimming pared 1 base from V and 2 bases from J, leaving 6 bases between. CDR3 length: 13 residues.

The CDR3 nucleotides are TGTGCCAGCAGCCGAATAAGGGGGCCCAGGGAGACCCAGTACTTC. This encodes CASSRIRGPRETQYF. The chain combines TRBV11-2 with TRBJ2-5; 7 positions match TRBD1. V shed 5 bases, J shed 5 bases, and the junction held 11 bases outside the gene matches. The germline V gene has CDR1 SGHAT and CDR2 FQNNGV. The length of the CDR3 is 15 residues.

V and J are TRBV7-2 and TRBJ2-1; 13 bases match TRBD2. The J segment lost 10 bases and the V segment lost 3 bases, leaving 12 bases of the junction unmatched. This CDR3 spans 17 amino acids. The germline CDR1 and CDR2 sequences are SGHTA and FQGNSA. The CDR3 region is CASSFPLLAGGPGEQFF. The CDR3 coding sequence is TGTGCCAGCAGCTTCCCCTTACTAGCGGGAGGGCCAGGGGAGCAGTTCTTC.

The CDR3, as DNA: TGTGCCAGCAGCTTAATCTTCGACGAGCAGTACTTC. Its protein product is CASSLIFDEQYF. The chain couples TRBV11-2 to TRBJ2-7; unclear D gene. Germline V lookup: CDR1 SGHAT, CDR2 FQNNGV. The CDR3 totals 12 residues. V lost 2 bases, J lost 5 bases, and 7 bases lay in between.

This clone was observed a single time. The chain uses TRBV4-1 and TRBJ2-5; D is perhaps TRBD2 (7 bases). The CDR3 length is 17 residues. CDR1 MGHRA and CDR2 YSYEKL come from the germline V gene. V dropped 2 bases and J dropped 5 bases, with 21 bases sitting between them. This CDR3 reads CASSQYPPGGPGETQYF. CDR3 DNA sequence: TGCGCCAGCAGCCAATACCCCCCGGGGGGCCCCGGGGAGACCCAGTACTTC.

The chain has TRBV6-5 and TRBJ2-7; D remains ambiguous. The V end lost 0 bases, the J end lost 3 bases, and 9 bases lay between the germline ends. Germline CDR1 reads MNHEY; CDR2 reads SVGAGI. CDR3 length equals 14 residues. CDR3 residues: CASSYSMLNYEQYF. CDR3 DNA: TGTGCCAGCAGTTACTCGATGCTGAACTACGAGCAGTACTTC.

The chain links TRBV27 to TRBJ1-1; TRBD1 agrees at 10 bases. Germline values: CDR1 MNHEY, CDR2 SMNVEV (reference sequence). V was pared by 5 bases and J by 5 bases, with 8 bases of the junction left unmatched. The CDR3 totals 15 residues. The CDR3 is CASSPTTGGWTEAFF. For the CDR3, the DNA is TGTGCCAGCAGTCCAACGACAGGGGGCTGGACTGAAGCTTTCTTT.

This clone was found a few times. Other nucleotide sequences in the sample specify the same CDR3. The chain employs TRBV6-1 and TRBJ1-1; no clear D. Trimming took 1 base from V and 5 from J, leaving 5 bases between them. Looked up from germline, CDR1 is MNHNS and CDR2 is SASEGT. The CDR3 runs to 12 residues. The CDR3 nucleotides read TGTGCCAGCAGTGAAGGGGGAACTGAAGCTTTCTTT. As protein: CASSEGGTEAFF.

This rearrangement joins TRBV5-1 to TRBJ2-3, with 7 bases fitting TRBD2. This CDR3 region has 16 residues. V lost 4 bases, J lost 2 bases, and 10 bases stayed unmatched. Germline V gene sequence: CDR1 SGHRS, CDR2 YFSETQ. CDR3 bases: TGCGCCAGCAGCATGAGGGCTAGCGGAGCCACAGATACGCAGTATTTT. Translated: CASSMRASGATDTQYF.

The chain combines TRBV7-8 with TRBJ2-7; D is unresolved. This CDR3 spans 13 amino acids. Per the germline V gene, CDR1 is SGHVS and CDR2 is FQNEAQ. V lost 5 bases and J lost 1, with 9 bases in between. The CDR3 DNA follows: TGTGCCAGCAGCCGCCCGCGATCCTACGAGCAGTACTTC. This codes for CASSRPRSYEQYF.

This chain connects TRBV7-9 to TRBJ2-7; D perhaps matches TRBD1 (7 bases). V was trimmed by 3 bases and J by 4 bases, leaving 13 bases between them. This CDR3 contains 14 residues. In germline, CDR1 is SEHNR, CDR2 FQNEAQ (reference sequence). The CDR3 protein is CASSLSPGGYEQYF. DNA of the CDR3: TGTGCCAGCAGCTTGAGTCCAGGGGGGTACGAGCAGTACTTC.

This sequence joins TRBV4-3 and TRBJ2-7, with D possibly TRBD2 on 6 matching bases. Germline V gene sequence: CDR1 LGHNA, CDR2 YSLEER. The ends were cut back, 0 bases at V and 3 bases at J, with 9 bases in the middle. CDR3 length: 14 residues. CDR3 bases: TGCGCCAGCAGCCAAGATAGGGAGGACTACGAGCAGTACTTC. Residues: CASSQDREDYEQYF.

This chain joins TRBV6-6 and TRBJ2-7, with D possibly being TRBD1 (5 bases). V was clipped by 5 bases and J by 4 bases, with 18 bases between them. This CDR3 is 15 amino acids long. Looked up from germline, CDR1 is MNHNY and CDR2 is SVGAGI (reference sequence). The CDR3 is CASSPTTVSSYEQYF. The DNA of the CDR3 is TGTGCCAGCAGTCCAACGACAGTAAGCTCTTACGAGCAGTACTTC.

The rearrangement uses TRBV21-1 and TRBJ1-5. TRBV21-1 is assigned pseudogene status. CDR3 length: 15 amino acids. CDR3 nucleotide sequence: TGTGCCAGCAGCCCCGGAAGGTTAAGCAATCAGCCCCAGCATTTT. It yields the protein CASSPGRLSNQPQHF.